These 17 T cell receptor beta chains originate from one sample sequenced in a study of T cell responses to AZD1222 COVID-19 vaccine. The method was immunoSEQ multiplex PCR; TCRdb's version includes in-frame clones alone and lacks a portion of them. Of around 150,000 clones in the sample, roughly 85% were seen once. Specimen: peripheral blood, collected 28 days after the second dose of the MenACWY control vaccine. These receptors were collected from an adult who received the MenACWY meningococcal vaccine as a control.

This clone occurred a few times. V and J are TRBV7-2 and TRBJ2-1, with 10 bases identical to TRBD2. Germline assignment: CDR1 SGHTA and CDR2 FQGNSA. CDR3 length equals 15 residues. With V trimmed by 4 bases and J by 3 bases, 3 bases remained unmatched. CDR3 sequence: CASSSSGSIYNEQFF. For the CDR3, the DNA is TGTGCCAGCAGCTCTAGCGGGAGCATCTACAATGAGCAGTTCTTC.

The rearrangement uses TRBV5-1 and TRBJ1-4; D possibly corresponds to TRBD1 (5 bases). Looked up from germline, CDR1 is SGHRS and CDR2 is YFSETQ. The CDR3 has 14 amino acids. V shed 4 bases and J shed 5 bases, with 12 bases lying between them. In DNA, the CDR3 is TGCGCCAGCAGCGCCGGGACTTCCAATGAAAAACTGTTTTTT. This gives the protein CASSAGTSNEKLFF.

The gene calls are TRBV9 and TRBJ2-1; TRBD2 matches at 11 bases. Trimming removed 0 bases from V and 0 bases from J; junction bases left unmatched: 11. This CDR3 spans 20 amino acids. The germline V gene encodes CDR1 SGDLS and CDR2 YYNGEE. The CDR3 loop is CASSVEGSGRADSSYNEQFF. Written as DNA, the CDR3 is TGTGCCAGCAGCGTAGAGGGTAGCGGGAGGGCCGACAGCTCCTACAATGAGCAGTTCTTC.

The chain joins TRBV20-1 to TRBJ2-5; 14 bases agree with TRBD2. V shed 3 bases, J shed 5 bases, and the junction held 5 bases outside the gene matches. The CDR3 covers 15 residues. The germline CDR1 and CDR2 sequences are DFQATT and SNEGSKA (reference sequence). The CDR3 spells CSASGLAGGWETQYF. DNA for the CDR3: TGCAGTGCTAGTGGACTAGCGGGAGGATGGGAGACCCAGTACTTC.

The rearrangement joins TRBV4-3 to TRBJ2-7, with D hard to call. The CDR3 is made up of 15 amino acids. Deletions cut 1 base from V and 0 bases from J, with 10 bases between. CDR1 is LGHNA, CDR2 YSLEER, per germline. CDR3 sequence reads: CASSQAITFSYEQYF. The CDR3, as DNA: TGCGCCAGCAGCCAAGCTATTACCTTCTCCTACGAGCAGTACTTC.

V usage is TRBV5-8 and J usage is TRBJ1-5; 8 nucleotides align to TRBD1. CDR1 and CDR2 (germline): SGHTS, YDEGEE. This CDR3 has 15 residues. V dropped 3 bases and J dropped 1; count of bases not matched to a gene: 3. The CDR3 reads CASSSGGGSNQPQHF. CDR3 nucleotides: TGTGCCAGCAGCTCAGGGGGCGGGAGCAATCAGCCCCAGCATTTT.

The chain carries TRBV6-5 and TRBJ1-1; D is uncertain. The V gene lost 5 bases and the J gene lost 3 bases, with 13 bases spanning the gap. The germline V gene has CDR1 MNHEY and CDR2 SVGAGI. The CDR3 has 14 residues. CDR3 amino acids: CASSPSGSYTEAFF. The CDR3 coding sequence is TGTGCCAGCAGTCCATCAGGTTCCTACACTGAAGCTTTCTTT.

This rearrangement joins TRBV3-1 (or the pseudogene TRBV3-2) to TRBJ1-1; possible D gene TRBD1, 6 bases. Per the germline V gene, CDR1 is LGHDT and CDR2 is YNNKEL (reference sequence). This CDR3 contains 14 residues. V was trimmed by 4 bases and J by 4 bases, leaving 13 bases between them. The CDR3 here is CASSRQGLSTEAFF. For the CDR3, the DNA is TGTGCCAGCAGCCGGCAGGGGCTGAGCACTGAAGCTTTCTTT.

The chain links TRBV7-2 to TRBJ1-1; no reliable D call. The CDR3 is 11 residues long. Trimming stripped 7 bases from V and 7 bases from J, with 10 bases between. Germline lookup yields CDR1 SGHTA and CDR2 FQGNSA. DNA of the CDR3: TGTGCCAGCACCCTGTACAGTGAAGCTTTCTTT. The encoded protein is CASTLYSEAFF.

CDR3 in amino acids: CSVSRAGRDTF. The CDR3 DNA reads TGCAGTGTTTCCCGGGCCGGTCGGGACACCTTC. V and J are TRBV20-1 and TRBJ1-2, with no clear D. With 7 bases removed from V and 12 bases from J, the gap between germline ends came to 18 bases. The CDR3 is 11 residues long. CDR1 is DFQATT, CDR2 SNEGSKA, per germline (reference sequence).

This sequence joins TRBV4-1 and TRBJ2-5; 8 bases are a match to TRBD2. The CDR3 spans 18 residues. Germline V CDR1 and CDR2: MGHRA, YSYEKL. The V and J ends lost 0 bases and 2 bases, in that order; junction bases with no gene match: 11. CDR3 DNA: TGCGCCAGCAGCCAAGATGCGGGGATAGCGGGAACGCAAGAGACCCAGTACTTC. Amino acids: CASSQDAGIAGTQETQYF.

This clone was detected only once. The V gene is TRBV5-1, the J gene TRBJ1-2; possibly TRBD1 for D (6 bases). Germline V CDR1 and CDR2: SGHRS, YFSETQ. Trimming removed 6 bases from V and 4 bases from J, with 13 bases in between. The CDR3 has 13 residues. This CDR3 is CASMSQDSYGYTF. CDR3 nucleotides: TGCGCCAGCATGTCGCAGGACAGCTATGGCTACACCTTC.

The chain is built from TRBV5-1 and TRBJ2-2; 8 bases match TRBD2. The CDR3 totals 15 residues. Trimming took 2 bases from V and 4 from J; bases not matched to a gene: 4. Germline assignment: CDR1 SGHRS and CDR2 YFSETQ. Written as DNA, the CDR3 is TGCGCCAGCAGCTTATCGGGAGGGGGCACCGGGGAGCTGTTTTTT. Its translation: CASSLSGGGTGELFF.

V gene TRBV5-8 combines with J gene TRBJ2-1, with D possibly TRBD1 on 6 matching bases. Per germline, CDR1 SGHTS and CDR2 YDEGEE. V shed 4 bases and J shed 0 bases, with 11 bases lying between them. The CDR3 totals 15 residues. This CDR3 reads CASSARGDSYNEQFF. The CDR3 DNA sequence: TGTGCCAGCAGCGCCAGGGGAGACTCCTACAATGAGCAGTTCTTC.

This chain uses TRBV15 with TRBJ1-5; D may be TRBD1 (6 bases). This CDR3 contains 16 residues. CDR1 is LNHNV and CDR2 is YYDKDF in the germline V gene (reference sequence). V dropped 5 bases and J dropped 1 base, with 15 bases sitting between them. In DNA form, the CDR3 reads TGTGCCACCAGCTGGGGACACCGTAGGAGCAATCAGCCCCAGCATTTT. Its protein product is CATSWGHRRSNQPQHF.

The J gene is TRBJ2-7, the V gene TRBV10-3; 8 bases agree with TRBD1. This CDR3 comprises 15 residues. Germline lookup yields CDR1 ENHRY and CDR2 SYGVKD. V lost 4 bases to trimming and J lost 0 bases; unmatched junction nucleotides: 5. The CDR3 is CAISAGTGSSYEQYV. CDR3 DNA sequence: TGTGCCATCAGTGCCGGGACAGGAAGCTCCTACGAGCAGTACGTC.

This chain uses TRBV7-8 with TRBJ1-2, with 10 nucleotides matching TRBD1. The CDR3 covers 15 residues. Germline V gene sequence: CDR1 SGHVS, CDR2 FQNEAQ. V lost 5 bases and J lost 4; bases outside the gene matches: 7. CDR3: CASSHNGQGVYGYTF. CDR3 DNA: TGTGCCAGCAGCCACAACGGACAGGGGGTCTATGGCTACACCTTC.